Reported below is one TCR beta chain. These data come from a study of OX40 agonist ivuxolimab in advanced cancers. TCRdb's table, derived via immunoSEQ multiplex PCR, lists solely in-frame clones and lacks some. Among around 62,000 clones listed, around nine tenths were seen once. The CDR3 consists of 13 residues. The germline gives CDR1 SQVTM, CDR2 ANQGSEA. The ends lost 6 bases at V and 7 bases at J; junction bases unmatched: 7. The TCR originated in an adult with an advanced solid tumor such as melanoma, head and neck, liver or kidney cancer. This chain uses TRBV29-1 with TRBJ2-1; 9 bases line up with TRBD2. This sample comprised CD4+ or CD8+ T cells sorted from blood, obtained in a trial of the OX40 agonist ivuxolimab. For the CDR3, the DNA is TGCAGCGTGCGGGAGGGGCGCTGGAATGAGCAGTTCTTC. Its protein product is CSVREGRWNEQFF.